The clone carrying this T cell receptor (beta chain) occurred many times. Its specificity is unknown. Amplification targeted TCR beta CDR3 regions from RNA transcripts. The HTBI primer set drove a first-round RT-PCR of the TCR CDR3. TCRdb passed the multiplex PCR reads through MiXCR, listing each CDR3 protein once. The sample yields roughly 500,000 distinct CDR3 sequences, 46% seen once. These data are taken from a study of T cells in Graves' hyperthyroidism and ophthalmopathy. The study's findings and limits: The model made its ophthalmopathy prediction, and onset followed a median about 5.9 months later. Ophthalmopathy and stable hyperthyroidism were separated by a 13 V-J model.

CDR3 length equals 13 residues. The germline CDR1 and CDR2 sequences are SGHDT and YYEEEE. V was cut by 6 bases and J by 2 bases, with 12 bases left in between. The sequenced sample was peripheral blood or thyroid tissue (not recorded which). The rearrangement joins TRBV5-6 to TRBJ2-7; D possibly corresponds to TRBD2 (5 bases). The origin of this receptor is an adult woman with Graves' disease, either hyperthyroidism or ophthalmopathy (not recorded which). CDR3 residues: CASTPPGTYEQYF. The CDR3 nucleotides read TGTGCCAGCACCCCCCCCGGGACCTACGAGCAGTACTTC. The complete variable domain, with remaining parts taken from reference TRBV5-6 and TRBJ2-7, reads DAGVTQSPTHLIKTRGQQVTLRCSPKSGHDTVSWYQQALGQGPQFIFQYYEEEERQRGNFPDRFSGHQFPNYSSELNVNALLLGDSALYLCASTPPGTYEQYFGPGTRLTVT.